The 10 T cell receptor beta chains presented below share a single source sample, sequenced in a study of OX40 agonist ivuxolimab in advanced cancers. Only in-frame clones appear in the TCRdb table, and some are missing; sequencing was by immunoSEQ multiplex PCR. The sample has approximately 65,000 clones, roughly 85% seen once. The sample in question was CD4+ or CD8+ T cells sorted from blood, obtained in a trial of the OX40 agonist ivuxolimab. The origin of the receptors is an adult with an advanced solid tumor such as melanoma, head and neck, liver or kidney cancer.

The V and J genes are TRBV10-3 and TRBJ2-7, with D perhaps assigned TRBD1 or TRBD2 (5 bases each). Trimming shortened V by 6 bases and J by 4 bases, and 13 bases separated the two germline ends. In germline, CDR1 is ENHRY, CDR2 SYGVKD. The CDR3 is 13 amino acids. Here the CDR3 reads CAIRGEGRYEQYF. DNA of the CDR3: TGTGCCATCAGAGGTGAGGGACGGTACGAGCAGTACTTC.

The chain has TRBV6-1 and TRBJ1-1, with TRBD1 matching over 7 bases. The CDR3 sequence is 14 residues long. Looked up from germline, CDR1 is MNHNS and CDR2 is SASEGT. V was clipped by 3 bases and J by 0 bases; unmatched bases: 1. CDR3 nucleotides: TGTGCCAGCAGTGAGACAGGGTTGAACACTGAAGCTTTCTTT. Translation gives CASSETGLNTEAFF.

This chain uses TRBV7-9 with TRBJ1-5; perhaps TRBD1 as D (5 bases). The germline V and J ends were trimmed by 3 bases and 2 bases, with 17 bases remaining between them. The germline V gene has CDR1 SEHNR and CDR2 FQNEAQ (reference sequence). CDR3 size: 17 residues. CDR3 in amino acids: CASSFFAGGGGNQPQHF. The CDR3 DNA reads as TGTGCCAGCAGCTTTTTCGCGGGGGGGGGTGGCAATCAGCCCCAGCATTTT.

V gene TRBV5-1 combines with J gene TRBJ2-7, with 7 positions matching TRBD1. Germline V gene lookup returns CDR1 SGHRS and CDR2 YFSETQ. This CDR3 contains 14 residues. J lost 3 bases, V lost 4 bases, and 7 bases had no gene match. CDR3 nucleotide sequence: TGCGCCAGCAGCCCGGACAGGATCCTCTACGAGCAGTACTTC. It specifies CASSPDRILYEQYF.

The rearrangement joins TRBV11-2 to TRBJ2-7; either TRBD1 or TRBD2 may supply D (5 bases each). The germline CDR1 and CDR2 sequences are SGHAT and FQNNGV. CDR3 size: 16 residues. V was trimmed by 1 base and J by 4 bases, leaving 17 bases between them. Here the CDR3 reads CASSLVSWDPLYEQYF. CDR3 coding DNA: TGTGCCAGCAGCTTAGTTTCATGGGACCCACTATACGAGCAGTACTTC.

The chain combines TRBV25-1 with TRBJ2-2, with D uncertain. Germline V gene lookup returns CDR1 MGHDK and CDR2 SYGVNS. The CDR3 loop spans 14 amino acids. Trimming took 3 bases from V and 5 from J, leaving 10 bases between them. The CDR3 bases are TGTGCCAGCAGTGAGGGCAGGACGACCGGGGAGCTGTTTTTT. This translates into CASSEGRTTGELFF. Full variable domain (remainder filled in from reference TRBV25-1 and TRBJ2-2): EADIYQTPRYLVIGTGKKITLECSQTMGHDKMYWYQQDPGMELHLIHYSYGVNSTEKGDLSSESTVSRIRTEHFPLTLESARPSHTSQYLCASSEGRTTGELFFGEGSRLTVL.

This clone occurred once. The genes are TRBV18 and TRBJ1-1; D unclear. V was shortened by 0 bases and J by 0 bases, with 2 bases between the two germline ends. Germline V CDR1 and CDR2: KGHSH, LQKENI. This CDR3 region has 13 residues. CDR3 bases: TGTGCCAGCTCACCACCGATGAACACTGAAGCTTTCTTT. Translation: CASSPPMNTEAFF.

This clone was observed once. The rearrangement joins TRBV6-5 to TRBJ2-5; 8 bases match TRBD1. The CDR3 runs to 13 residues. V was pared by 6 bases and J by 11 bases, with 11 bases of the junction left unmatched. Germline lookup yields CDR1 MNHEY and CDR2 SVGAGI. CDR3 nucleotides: TGTGCCAGCAGCACGGACAGGGCTAGGGAGCAGTACTTC. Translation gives CASSTDRAREQYF.

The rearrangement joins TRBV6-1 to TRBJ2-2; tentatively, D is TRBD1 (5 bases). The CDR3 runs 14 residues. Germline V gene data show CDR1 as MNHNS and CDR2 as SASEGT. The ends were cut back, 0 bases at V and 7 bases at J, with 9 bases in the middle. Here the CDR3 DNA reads TGTGCCAGCAGTGAAGCGATAACAGGCGGGGAGCTGTTTTTT. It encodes CASSEAITGGELFF.

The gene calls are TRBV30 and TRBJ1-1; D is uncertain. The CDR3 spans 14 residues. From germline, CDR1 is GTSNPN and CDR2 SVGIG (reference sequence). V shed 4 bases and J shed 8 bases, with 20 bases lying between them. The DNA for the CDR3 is TGTGCCTGGACGAGCGGACTGGCGATAATGGAAGCTTTCTTT. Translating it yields CAWTSGLAIMEAFF.